This record looks at one T cell receptor beta chain sequence and its context. This sample is drawn from a study of cytomegalovirus exposure and HLA in healthy donors. In the PCR, 60 Vbeta and 13 Jbeta primers were used. Using immunoSEQ multiplex PCR, the repertoire was profiled, and TCRdb retains in-frame clones only, with some absent. This table holds 65,000 to 95,000 clones, around 80% found once. The sequenced sample was PBMCs. This TCR was recovered from a male donor in good health and CMV-seropositive.

In nucleotides, the CDR3 is TGTGCCAGCAGTTCAGCCCTCTTTTTACGGGAGGCCCCCAATGAGCAGTTCTTC. Its translation is CASSSALFLREAPNEQFF. The V gene is TRBV27, the J gene TRBJ2-1, with 7 nucleotides matching TRBD2. CDR1 is MNHEY, CDR2 SMNVEV, per germline (reference sequence). The V gene end was trimmed by 4 bases and the J gene end by 6 bases; junction bases not matched to a gene: 18. The CDR3 loop spans 18 amino acids.